Below, 8 T cell receptor beta chains from the same sample are listed, as sequenced in a study of blood T cell repertoires in COVID-19. Generated by immunoSEQ multiplex PCR, the TCRdb table keeps only in-frame clones and is missing some. Among around 230,000 clones listed, around 85% were seen once. The material sequenced was peripheral blood. All receptors derive from a man aged 50 to 60 with COVID-19, enrolled during active disease.

The J gene is TRBJ1-2, the V gene TRBV27; a weak D match, TRBD1 (5 bases). Germline V gene lookup returns CDR1 MNHEY and CDR2 SMNVEV (reference sequence). The length of the CDR3 is 14 residues. V was clipped by 4 bases and J by 8 bases, with 17 bases between them. Here the CDR3 DNA reads TGTGCCAGCAGTTCCTCCGGGACTCATAAAGGCTACACCTTC. Amino acid sequence: CASSSSGTHKGYTF.

The chain employs TRBV7-2 and TRBJ1-1; no definite D call. V was pared by 4 bases and J by 2 bases, with 11 bases between. Looked up from germline, CDR1 is SGHTA and CDR2 is FQGNSA. The CDR3 sequence is 14 residues long. The CDR3: CASSSLFQNTEAFF. CDR3 bases: TGTGCCAGCAGCTCCCTATTTCAAAACACTGAAGCTTTCTTT.

The chain employs TRBV11-1 and TRBJ2-4, with a tentative D call TRBD1 (5 bases). Trimming left V 0 bases short and J 9 bases short, with 12 bases between. This CDR3 is built from 14 residues. CDR1 is SGHAT and CDR2 is FQDESV in the germline V gene (reference sequence). CDR3 DNA: TGTGCCAGCAGCTTAGCGTGGCAGGGCAGCATTCAGTACTTC. Translation: CASSLAWQGSIQYF.

V usage is TRBV18 and J usage is TRBJ2-7; a possible D gene is TRBD2 (6 bases). This CDR3 is 13 amino acids long. In germline, CDR1 is KGHSH, CDR2 LQKENI. Trimming removed 5 bases at V and 6 bases at J, with 14 bases between. CDR3 coding DNA: TGTGCCAGCTCATCGCTGGGGGGAAGCGAGCAGTACTTC. It translates to CASSSLGGSEQYF.

The chain recombines TRBV5-5 with TRBJ1-3; 8 bases line up with TRBD1. The CDR3 extends over 18 amino acids. Trimming took 4 bases from V and 0 from J; bases not matched to a gene: 12. Germline loops: CDR1 SGHKS, CDR2 YYEKEE (reference sequence). The CDR3 nucleotides read TGTGCCAGCAGCCCTGGTCAGGGGGCTAGAATCTCTGGAAACACCATATATTTT. Amino acids: CASSPGQGARISGNTIYF.

The J gene is TRBJ1-1, the V gene TRBV5-4; tentative D call: TRBD1 (5 bases). V was clipped by 0 bases and J by 5 bases, with 20 bases between them. The CDR3 runs 17 residues. Germline assignment: CDR1 SGHNT and CDR2 YYREEE (reference sequence). The CDR3 DNA is TGTGCCAGCAGCTTGGTCGGGCATGTGGGGTCAGGGACTGAAGCTTTCTTT. It codes for CASSLVGHVGSGTEAFF.

The chain couples TRBV6-6 to TRBJ1-2; 7 positions agree with TRBD1. CDR1 is MNHNY, CDR2 SVGAGI, per germline (reference sequence). The CDR3 runs 16 residues. The J segment lost 5 bases and the V segment lost 2 bases, leaving 11 bases of the junction unmatched. Written as DNA, the CDR3 is TGTGCCAGCAGTTACCCTACAGGGGATCTCGAATATGGCTACACCTTC. Protein product: CASSYPTGDLEYGYTF.

The J gene is TRBJ2-2, the V gene TRBV7-9; 8 nucleotides match TRBD2. The CDR3 has 16 residues. V gave up 5 bases and J gave up 4 bases; unmatched junction bases: 9. Germline V gives CDR1 SEHNR, CDR2 FQNEAQ (reference sequence). CDR3 loop: CASSPGAGGGTGELFF. DNA for the CDR3: TGTGCCAGCAGCCCCGGGGCGGGGGGCGGCACCGGGGAGCTGTTTTTT.